This TCR beta chain is from a study of human thymus T cells. Corrective heart surgery yielded the resections from which the thymus tissue came. Trimming left V 5 bases short and J 5 bases short, with 6 bases between. From germline, CDR1 is WSHSY and CDR2 SAAADI. The CDR3 has 12 residues. TCRdb's table, derived via immunoSEQ multiplex PCR, lists solely in-frame clones and lacks some. The sample has 120,000 or so clones; about 94% are singletons. V is TRBV10-2 and J is TRBJ2-2; no clear D gene. The sequence was obtained from a boy younger than two with a congenital heart defect but otherwise immunologically healthy. The sequenced material came from thymus tissue. The CDR3 reads CASSRQTGELFF. In DNA, the CDR3 is TGCGCCAGCAGTCGACAAACCGGGGAGCTGTTTTTT.